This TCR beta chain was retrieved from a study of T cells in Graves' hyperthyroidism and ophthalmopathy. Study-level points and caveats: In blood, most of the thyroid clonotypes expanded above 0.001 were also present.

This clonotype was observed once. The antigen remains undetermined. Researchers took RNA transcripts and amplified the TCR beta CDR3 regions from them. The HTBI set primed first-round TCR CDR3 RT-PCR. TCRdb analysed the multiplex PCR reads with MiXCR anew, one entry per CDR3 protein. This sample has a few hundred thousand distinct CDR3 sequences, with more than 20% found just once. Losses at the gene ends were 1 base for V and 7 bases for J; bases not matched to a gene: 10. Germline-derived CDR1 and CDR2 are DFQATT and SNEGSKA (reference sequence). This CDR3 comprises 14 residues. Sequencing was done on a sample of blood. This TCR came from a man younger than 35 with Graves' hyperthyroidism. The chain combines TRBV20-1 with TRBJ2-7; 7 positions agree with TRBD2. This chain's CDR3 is CSARAHGGSGEQYF. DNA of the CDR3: TGCAGTGCTAGAGCCCACGGGGGGTCTGGGGAGCAGTACTTC.